This T cell receptor (beta chain) originates from a study of radiation and T cells in renal cell carcinoma (TCRdb year 2020). Broadly, across the study: The samples were drawn from a clinical trial, where primary renal cell carcinomas were treated with 15 Gy of stereotactic body radiation therapy and then removed by nephrectomy 4 weeks afterward. TCR beta sequencing covered 50 to 55 samples in total, comprising roughly 25 tumors and roughly 27 peripheral blood samples. Across all 50 or so samples, several million unique CDR3 nucleotide sequences encoding roughly 2.7 million unique CDR3 amino acid sequences were identified.

CDR1 and CDR2 are drawn from the germline V gene: MDHEN, SYDVKM. The CDR3 starts with the cysteine, ends with the phenylalanine, and has 14 residues. This entry keeps only the CDR3 DNA: 42 bases, framed from base 1. Cut back by 7 bases and 2 bases, the V and J ends lie 14 bases apart. The full study reports these points: Effects of radiation dose or scheduling on the TCR repertoire could not be addressed with the single-armed trial design. Dynamics of the blood repertoire were not tracked past 4 weeks after treatment. In blood, the top tumor clonotypes increased from baseline to 2 weeks after radiation and then shrank by 4 weeks, which suggests a temporary expansion of tumor-resident clones. No pretreatment tumor biopsies were available, so the baseline intratumoral presence of clonotypes could not be determined.

TCR beta libraries were generated from genomic DNA with the immunoSEQ kit, following the manufacturer's recommendations. To prepare libraries, a first multiplex PCR with proprietary primers was run, followed by a second PCR that added unique barcodes, and a bead cleanup was done after each round. Each sample batch included a kit-provided positive control reaction and a negative control reaction. The final libraries were assessed on an Agilent 4200 TapeStation D1000 ScreenTape, pooled by volume, and quantified by qPCR. Sequencing was performed on an Illumina NextSeq500 using a MidOutput 150-cycle cartridge, with 156 Read1 cycles, 15 Index1 cycles, and the kit custom primers. The pooled library was loaded at roughly 1 pM with an approximately 21% PhiX control spike-in. Per the authors' processing: The vendor-processed data were analyzed in R, and a clonotype was defined as all T cells that share the same CDR3 nucleotide sequence. In the clone abundance analyses, frequencies in each sample were normalized to that sample's 10,000 most abundant clones. Public T cell clones, averaging fewer than five per sample, were removed before analysis. An abundance difference of at least 32-fold between compartments was the criterion for calling clonotypes tumor-enriched or baseline blood-enriched. A beta-binomial differential abundance model was used to identify clonotypes that expanded or contracted between blood time points. Similarity between tumor and blood repertoires was quantified using the Baroni-Urbani and Buser coefficient, and groups were compared with two-tailed Wilcoxon tests in R. TCRdb mirrors the immuneACCESS table, restricted to in-frame sequences. Some clones are absent from its copies; in checked studies, under half trace to an unresolved V gene, and the reason for the others is unknown. The V and J calls and clone size come from that table; D and trimming were worked out from the DNA. Counted in this sample were more than 95,000 clones; about four fifths of them appeared once. Together, the top ten hold under 4% of the sample.

Interpreted using the paper, the time point label stands for: baseline pretreatment blood. The sample's treatment or condition label, decoded: 15 Gy SBRT to primary tumor, nephrectomy 4 weeks later. To follow tumor-enriched clonotypes, peripheral blood was collected serially from radiation-treated patients at baseline and again at 2 weeks and 4 weeks after SBRT. Every patient's renal cell carcinoma showed clear cell pathology. The QIAamp DNA Blood Mini Kit (Qiagen) was used to prepare genomic DNA for TCR sequencing. Samples were included in the analyses only if all quality control checks were passed. To note about this clone: Its recognized antigen is unknown. Base-call qualities are not available, and no considerably larger clone is one nucleotide away.

The rearranged segments are TRBV28 and TRBJ1-2, with the D gene uncertain. The source of this sequence is a woman aged 60-75 years with renal cell carcinoma. The sample consisted of blood, taken from a patient whose treatment included radiotherapy and nephrectomy. The CDR3: CASKETNLNYGYTF. The DNA reads as follows: TGTGCCAGCAAGGAGACAAACCTAAACTATGGCTACACCTTC.